The T cell receptor beta chain described here comes from a study of Graves' ophthalmopathy and Graves' hyperthyroidism (dated by TCRdb to the late 2010s). Background on the whole study: Peripheral blood was collected before any treatment was given, at the time of initial diagnosis. To tell Graves' ophthalmopathy apart from Graves' hyperthyroidism, and to predict which patients would progress to ophthalmopathy, the study relied on TCR beta repertoire signatures. In total, 135 blood samples were TCR-sequenced: fewer than 50 ophthalmopathy, about 75 hyperthyroidism and some 17 hyperthyroidism-to-ophthalmopathy patients. To explore V-J signatures that separate ophthalmopathy from hyperthyroidism, a discovery set of about 96 patients was enrolled, consisting of 40 to 45 with ophthalmopathy and around 57 with stable hyperthyroidism. An independent validation cohort comprised some 19 hyperthyroidism patients and some 16 patients who later progressed from hyperthyroidism to ophthalmopathy. T-cell repertoires of thyroid tissue and blood were compared in 5 or 6 hyperthyroidism patients. Once sampling was done, hyperthyroidism patients were given methimazole at a starting dose of 30 mg daily, while ophthalmopathy patients were given high-dose intravenous methylprednisolone. The 75 to 100 discovery patients were randomly divided into training and test sets at a 7:3 ratio. Overall study outcomes, separate from this receptor: No statistical method was used to set the sample size in advance, and the investigators knew which group each participant was assigned to. The 13-signature model separated ophthalmopathy from stable hyperthyroidism with roughly 88% sensitivity and almost 84% specificity in cross-validation, and 80%/75% in the test set. In validation, the model predicted ophthalmopathy progression with more than 55% sensitivity and roughly 72% specificity; roughly 11 predicted patients were CT-confirmed with GO in a median of about 6.2 months. Among expanded thyroid clonotypes with frequency above 0.001, most also showed up in blood, which suggests that blood repertoires may reflect the thyroid immune response.

The CDR3 measures 15 amino acids from cysteine to phenylalanine. Only the CDR3 DNA stays, 45 bases, in frame from base 1. V trim: 2 bases; J trim: 5 bases; unmatched bases: 8. Taken from the germline V gene, the CDR1 and CDR2 loops are SGHTA and FQGNSA. For repertoire sequencing, the TCR beta CDR3 regions were amplified from RNA transcripts. The first round of RT-PCR was done with HTBI primers and the Qiagen OneStep RT-PCR kit, and was followed by a second round of multiplex PCR, then size selection and purification. Sequencing of the libraries was carried out on an Illumina HiSeq2000 in paired-end mode with 100 bp reads. On the authors' methods: Reads were processed with SOAPnuke, discarding reads with adapters, uncalled bases, mean Phred below 15, or no exact constant-primer or identifier match. COPE v1.2.5 was used to merge high-quality paired reads. Clonotypes were defined as unique nucleotide sequences and were aligned to IMGT TRB V, D and J references using MiTCR v1.1. Analysis was restricted to V-J combinations with a frequency above 0.0001, which covered roughly 99% of repertoires. For each V-J combination, a TCR clonal expansion and chaos score was defined as the ratio of F50 clonal expansion to chaos observed in the TCRdist matrix. Welch's t-statistics and random forest were used to reduce features to 10 to 15 V-J combinations, which were fed into a naive Bayes classifier. The similarity between thyroid and blood repertoires was quantified using the Morisita-Horn index. Through fastp at Q25 and MiXCR, TCRdb rebuilt clones from the public reads, retaining in-frame beta chains. Entries that share a CDR3 protein sequence are merged under the most common genes and DNA. TCRdb, not the original authors, processed these V and J calls. This sample holds roughly 400,000 distinct CDR3 sequences; approximately 15% were observed only once. The ten biggest clones cover about 7% of the sample.

This clonotype has ten or more counts. It has no known antigen specificity. It has no much larger one-base neighbor in the sample; base qualities were not kept. A patient counted as having stable hyperthyroidism if there was no progression to ophthalmopathy within 18 months of follow-up. Hyperthyroidism patients were newly diagnosed, with disease duration under 2 months, and aged 18 to 65 years. Patients were excluded if they had other autoimmune diseases, uncontrolled infections, pregnancy or lactation. Clinical symptoms, serum thyroxine, TRAb, thyroid ultrasound and orbital computed tomography formed the basis of the diagnosis. PBMCs were isolated from approximately 10 ml of fresh peripheral blood by Ficoll-Paque density gradient centrifugation. Trizol reagent was used to extract the total RNA, and its quality was then checked on an Agilent 2100 Bioanalyzer.

This clonotype originated in a woman aged 18-35 years with stable Graves' hyperthyroidism. Donor details come from another sample of the same person, matched by shared clones. The receptor chain draws on TRBV7-2 and TRBJ2-7, with 8 bases aligning to TRBD1. Sequenced: peripheral blood. The DNA sequence is as follows: TGTGCCAGCAGCTTAATAGGGCAGGGGGCCCACGAGCAGTACTTC. Its translation reads: CASSLIGQGAHEQYF.